These T cell receptor beta chains were read from a single sample in a study of shared clonotypes between healthy human individuals. Profiling relied on immunoSEQ multiplex PCR, and the TCRdb table lists in-frame clones only, not all of them. The sample includes about 2.3 million clones, 85% to 95% of them seen just once. Sequenced: naive CD4+ T cells from PBMCs. The source of these receptors is a man in his late teens or twenties in good health. Some clones in this sample may be carry-over from other donors' samples. Each CDR3 is given with its conserved first and last residue. Each record gives: V gene, D gene, clone size, J gene, CDR3 protein, CDR3 DNA. The D gene is left open where the match is weak. Expanded clones are given a class, and other clones once, few, many or no size at all.

v_call: TRBV2; d_call: .; clone_size: .; j_call: TRBJ2-3; cdr3_aa: CASSEGTGGARTQYF; cdr3_nt: TGTGCCAGCAGTGAAGGTACGGGGGGCGCCCGTACGCAGTATTTT
v_call: TRBV7-3; d_call: .; clone_size: .; j_call: TRBJ2-1; cdr3_aa: CASSPFQRTYNEQFF; cdr3_nt: TGTGCCAGCAGCCCCTTTCAGCGGACGTACAATGAGCAGTTCTTC
v_call: TRBV6-5; d_call: TRBD1; clone_size: .; j_call: TRBJ2-7; cdr3_aa: CASRGTGGSDYEQYF; cdr3_nt: TGTGCCAGCAGAGGTACAGGGGGATCGGATTACGAGCAGTACTTC
v_call: TRBV6-1; d_call: TRBD1; clone_size: .; j_call: TRBJ1-1; cdr3_aa: CASTRQGANTEAFF; cdr3_nt: TGTGCCAGCACTCGACAGGGGGCCAACACTGAAGCTTTCTTT
v_call: TRBV6-1; d_call: .; clone_size: .; j_call: TRBJ1-1; cdr3_aa: CASRQLIRTNTEAFF; cdr3_nt: TGTGCCAGCAGGCAACTTATCCGAACGAACACTGAAGCTTTCTTT
v_call: TRBV6-1; d_call: .; clone_size: .; j_call: TRBJ1-1; cdr3_aa: CASSEGGRANTEAFF; cdr3_nt: TGTGCCAGCAGTGAAGGGGGGAGGGCGAACACTGAAGCTTTCTTT
v_call: TRBV5-1; d_call: TRBD1; clone_size: few; j_call: TRBJ1-2; cdr3_aa: CASSQTGDYGYTF; cdr3_nt: TGCGCCAGCAGCCAGACAGGGGACTATGGCTACACCTTC
v_call: TRBV6-5; d_call: .; clone_size: .; j_call: TRBJ1-1; cdr3_aa: CASSPRGYTEAFF; cdr3_nt: TGTGCCAGCAGTCCCCGGGGATACACTGAAGCTTTCTTT
v_call: TRBV4-1; d_call: .; clone_size: .; j_call: TRBJ2-7; cdr3_aa: CASSQPFWARYEQYF; cdr3_nt: TGCGCCAGCAGCCAGCCCTTTTGGGCCCGCTACGAGCAGTACTTC
v_call: TRBV2; d_call: .; clone_size: few; j_call: TRBJ1-3; cdr3_aa: CASSEVANTIYF; cdr3_nt: TGTGCCAGCAGTGAAGTGGCGAACACCATATATTTT
v_call: TRBV28; d_call: .; clone_size: .; j_call: TRBJ2-2; cdr3_aa: CASSPPRANTGELFF; cdr3_nt: TGTGCCAGCAGTCCTCCAAGGGCGAACACCGGGGAGCTGTTTTTT